These 20 T cell receptor beta chains originate from one sample sequenced in a study of cytomegalovirus exposure and HLA in healthy donors. Repertoires were generated with immunoSEQ multiplex PCR, while TCRdb's copy carries only in-frame clones and drops some. The table shows over 200,000 clones, with over 70% occurring only once. The specimen was PBMCs. The receptors come from a woman aged 30 to 39 in good health and CMV-seropositive.

The V gene is TRBV9, the J gene TRBJ1-3; D call uncertain. CDR3 length: 14 residues. The V gene's germline CDR1 is SGDLS and CDR2 YYNGEE. Trimming left V 3 bases short and J 3 bases short, with 10 bases between. The CDR3 region has the DNA TGTGCCAGCAGCGACCTCCTCGGTGGAAACACCATATATTTT. Its translation: CASSDLLGGNTIYF.

This chain's CDR3 is CASSLPEGGAQRGYTF. The CDR3 region has the DNA TGTGCCAGCAGCCTACCTGAGGGGGGGGCCCAGAGGGGCTACACCTTC. The chain joins TRBV9 to TRBJ1-2, with D perhaps matching TRBD1 (6 bases). Germline V lookup: CDR1 SGDLS, CDR2 YYNGEE. V shed 4 bases and J shed 8 bases, with 24 bases lying between them. This CDR3 is 16 amino acids long.

The chain has TRBV5-1 and TRBJ2-7; tentative D call: TRBD1 (5 bases). Trimming removed 1 base from V and 4 bases from J, with 12 bases in between. The CDR3 has 14 residues. The germline V gene encodes CDR1 SGHRS and CDR2 YFSETQ. Here the CDR3 reads CASSLYPGWYEQYF. The CDR3 DNA reads as TGCGCCAGCAGCTTGTATCCAGGGTGGTACGAGCAGTACTTC.

The gene calls are TRBV30 and TRBJ1-2; 7 nucleotides line up with TRBD1. Per the germline V gene, CDR1 is GTSNPN and CDR2 is SVGIG (reference sequence). Trimming took 2 bases from V and 4 from J; bases not matched to a gene: 13. The CDR3 loop spans 16 amino acids. The CDR3 nucleotides read TGTGCCTGGAGTTTAAGTGAGGGGGCTTCCTTCTATGGCTACACCTTC. Its protein product is CAWSLSEGASFYGYTF.

The rearrangement uses TRBV6-1 and TRBJ2-7, with 9 nucleotides matching TRBD2. Germline-derived CDR1 and CDR2 are MNHNS and SASEGT. This CDR3 is 15 amino acids long. J gave up 4 bases and V 2 bases, and 6 bases lay outside the gene matches. This chain's CDR3 is CASSEIGLAQYEQYF. The CDR3 DNA sequence: TGTGCCAGCAGTGAAATAGGACTAGCGCAATACGAGCAGTACTTC.

On this clone itself: The sample has other DNA sequences that encode this CDR3 too. The chain uses TRBV28 and TRBJ1-5, with D maybe TRBD1 (5 bases). The V gene's germline CDR1 is MDHEN and CDR2 SYDVKM. The CDR3 loop spans 12 amino acids. Trimming took 9 bases from V and 2 from J, leaving 8 bases between them. The CDR3 nucleotides read TGTGCCAGTAGGGGAGGCAATCAGCCCCAGCATTTT. Residues: CASRGGNQPQHF.

CDR3 sequence: CASRDGPRDYEQYF. The CDR3, as DNA: TGCGCCAGCAGGGATGGGCCCAGGGACTACGAGCAGTACTTC. The chain joins TRBV5-1 to TRBJ2-7, with D maybe TRBD1 (5 bases). This CDR3 spans 14 amino acids. Germline lookup yields CDR1 SGHRS and CDR2 YFSETQ. Deletions cut 5 bases from V and 3 bases from J, with 15 bases between.

This chain joins TRBV15 and TRBJ2-1; perhaps TRBD2 as D (6 bases). Germline V gene data show CDR1 as LNHNV and CDR2 as YYDKDF (reference sequence). The CDR3 consists of 16 residues. V lost 0 bases and J 3 bases, leaving 12 bases between the germline ends. CDR3 amino acids: CATSREKREIYNEQFF. The CDR3 region has the DNA TGTGCCACCAGCAGAGAGAAACGGGAGATCTACAATGAGCAGTTCTTC.

This clone has just a few counts. The DNA of the CDR3 is TGTGCCAGCAGGCCAAGACAGGCCGCGAACACTGAAGCTTTCTTT. Its protein product is CASRPRQAANTEAFF. V gene TRBV6-1 combines with J gene TRBJ1-1; a possible D gene is TRBD1 (6 bases). The CDR3 sequence is 15 residues long. Germline V gene lookup returns CDR1 MNHNS and CDR2 SASEGT. V lost 6 bases and J 1 base, leaving 15 bases between the germline ends.

The sample holds one count of this clone. The chain links TRBV2 to TRBJ1-3; a weak D match, TRBD1 (5 bases). The germline gives CDR1 SNHLY, CDR2 FYNNEI. With 4 bases removed from V and 2 bases from J, the gap between germline ends came to 15 bases. The CDR3 extends over 16 amino acids. The CDR3 sequence is CASSARETGPGNTIYF. CDR3 sequence (DNA): TGTGCCAGCAGTGCTAGGGAAACAGGACCTGGAAACACCATATATTTT.

The CDR3: CASSYSGSQNYEQYF. Here the CDR3 DNA reads TGTGCCAGCAGTTACTCGGGCAGTCAGAACTACGAGCAGTACTTC. The V and J genes are TRBV6-5 and TRBJ2-7; the D is unclear. Trimming removed 0 bases from V and 3 bases from J, with 12 bases in between. The CDR3 consists of 15 residues. Germline V gene lookup returns CDR1 MNHEY and CDR2 SVGAGI.

The chain is built from TRBV5-4 and TRBJ2-7, with a possible D match to TRBD1 (6 bases). V dropped 4 bases and J dropped 0 bases, with 11 bases sitting between them. This CDR3 comprises 14 residues. Germline CDR1 and CDR2: SGHNT and YYREEE (reference sequence). CDR3 coding DNA: TGTGCCAGCAGCGATCGGACAGCCTCCTACGAGCAGTACTTC. Amino acid sequence: CASSDRTASYEQYF.

J is TRBJ2-7 and V is TRBV4-3, with D possibly matching TRBD1 (7 bases). There are 16 residues in the CDR3. Germline V gives CDR1 LGHNA, CDR2 YSLEER. Trimming removed 0 bases from V and 4 bases from J, with 16 bases in between. CDR3 nucleotides: TGCGCCAGCAGCCAAGACTGGGGGGACAGTGCATACGAGCAGTACTTC. This encodes CASSQDWGDSAYEQYF.

The chain has TRBV4-1 and TRBJ2-7, with 9 bases fitting TRBD2. J lost 6 bases, V lost 3 bases, and 12 bases had no gene match. The CDR3 length is 16 residues. The germline gives CDR1 MGHRA, CDR2 YSYEKL. CDR3 bases: TGCGCCAGCAGCCAGCTTGCGATAGCGGGAGTGTCCGAGCAGTACTTC. This translates into CASSQLAIAGVSEQYF.

The chain links TRBV29-1 to TRBJ1-1; D might be TRBD1 (6 bases). Germline values: CDR1 SQVTM, CDR2 ANQGSEA. This CDR3 contains 11 residues. The V gene lost 6 bases and the J gene lost 10 bases, with 15 bases spanning the gap. The CDR3 DNA sequence: TGCAGCGTGGGACTCCCCAGGGGAGCTTTCTTT. This sequence encodes CSVGLPRGAFF.

The gene calls are TRBV7-8 and TRBJ2-3; TRBD2 aligns across 10 bases. Germline V lookup: CDR1 SGHVS, CDR2 FQNEAQ. The CDR3 covers 16 residues. V lost 4 bases and J lost 1; bases outside the gene matches: 5. The CDR3 nucleotides are TGTGCCAGCAGCTCCGGACTAGCGGAGGGCACAGATACGCAGTATTTT. Its protein is CASSSGLAEGTDTQYF.

The CDR3 reads CATSRSSGANVLTF. Here the CDR3 DNA reads TGTGCCACCAGCAGATCCTCTGGGGCCAACGTCCTGACTTTC. The V gene is TRBV15, the J gene TRBJ2-6; D remains ambiguous. Germline assignment: CDR1 LNHNV and CDR2 YYDKDF (reference sequence). This CDR3 is 14 amino acids long. V lost 2 bases, J lost 0 bases, and 2 bases lay in between.

The chain recombines TRBV2 with TRBJ2-6; D not certain. Trimming pared 8 bases from V and 0 bases from J, leaving 5 bases between. Germline assignment: CDR1 SNHLY and CDR2 FYNNEI. The CDR3 sequence is 13 residues long. DNA of the CDR3: TGTGCCAGCTGTAACTCTGGGGCCAACGTCCTGACTTTC. This gives the protein CASCNSGANVLTF.

This rearrangement joins TRBV7-6 to TRBJ1-3, with 9 bases fitting TRBD1. This CDR3 is built from 17 residues. CDR1 is SGHVS, CDR2 FNYEAQ, per germline. V dropped 0 bases and J dropped 1; count of bases not matched to a gene: 4. CDR3 in amino acids: CASSLAGTGLSGNTIYF. CDR3 coding DNA: TGTGCCAGCAGCTTAGCGGGGACAGGGCTTTCTGGAAACACCATATATTTT.

The V and J genes are TRBV27 and TRBJ2-7, with D possibly matching TRBD2 (5 bases). In germline, CDR1 is MNHEY, CDR2 SMNVEV (reference sequence). The CDR3 consists of 13 residues. The ends were cut back, 5 bases at V and 7 bases at J, with 15 bases in the middle. The CDR3 DNA reads TGTGCCAGCAGTCGGGGAGTAGTAGGAGAGCAGTACTTC. It encodes CASSRGVVGEQYF.